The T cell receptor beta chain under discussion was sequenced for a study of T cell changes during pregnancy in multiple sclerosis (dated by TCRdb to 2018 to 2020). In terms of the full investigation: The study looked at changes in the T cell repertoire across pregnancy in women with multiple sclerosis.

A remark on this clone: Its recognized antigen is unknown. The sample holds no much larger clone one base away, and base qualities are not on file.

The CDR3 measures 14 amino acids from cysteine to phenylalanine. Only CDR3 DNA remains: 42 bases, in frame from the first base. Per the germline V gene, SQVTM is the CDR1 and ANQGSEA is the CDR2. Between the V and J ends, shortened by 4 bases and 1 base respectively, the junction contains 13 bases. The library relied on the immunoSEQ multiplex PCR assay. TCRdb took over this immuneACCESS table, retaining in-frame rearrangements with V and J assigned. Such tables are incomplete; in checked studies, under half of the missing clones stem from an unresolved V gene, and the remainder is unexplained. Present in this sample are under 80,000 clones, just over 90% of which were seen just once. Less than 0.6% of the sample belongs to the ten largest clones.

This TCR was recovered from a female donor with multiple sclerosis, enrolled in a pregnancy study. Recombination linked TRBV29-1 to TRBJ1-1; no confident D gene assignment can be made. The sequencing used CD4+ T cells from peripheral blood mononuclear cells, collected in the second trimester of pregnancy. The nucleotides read TGCAGCGTTGGGGATTGGGAGGGGAACACTGAAGCTTTCTTT. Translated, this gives CSVGDWEGNTEAFF. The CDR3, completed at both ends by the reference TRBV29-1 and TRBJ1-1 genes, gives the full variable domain SAVISQKPSRDICQRGTSLTIQCQVDSQVTMMFWYRQQPGQSLTLIATANQGSEATYESGFVIDKFPISRPNLTFSTLTVSNMSPEDSSIYLCSVGDWEGNTEAFFGQGTRLTVV.